The 5 T cell receptor beta chains presented below share a single source sample, sequenced in a study of blood T cells in healthy people across ages. Through a sample-barcoded 5' primer and a J-beta primer mix, a second PCR was run for about 6 to 12 cycles. TCRdb reprocessed the 5' RACE reads via MiXCR and lists one record per CDR3 protein. The sample includes about 570,000 distinct CDR3 sequences, approximately 30% of them seen just once. Sequencing was carried out using blood. Source of these receptors: a woman in her 70s in good health.

The sample holds one count of this clonotype. The chain is built from TRBV7-8 and TRBJ2-1; D is perhaps TRBD1 or TRBD2 (5 bases each). The closer fit of TRBJ2-5 to the DNA end suggests the J call may be wrong. In germline, CDR1 is SGHVS, CDR2 FQNEAQ. The CDR3 covers 14 residues. The CDR3 spells CASSPRGEWETQYF. DNA of the CDR3: TGTGCCAGCAGCCCCAGAGGGGAGTGGGAGACCCAGTACTTC.

This clonotype has just a few counts. This chain's CDR3 is CASSHPGLAGTYEQYF. In DNA, the CDR3 is TGCGCCAGCAGCCACCCCGGACTAGCGGGAACCTACGAGCAGTACTTC. The gene calls are TRBV4-3 and TRBJ2-7; TRBD2 matches at 12 bases. Trimming removed 3 bases from V and 2 bases from J; junction bases left unmatched: 5. CDR1 and CDR2 (germline): LGHNA, YSLEER. The CDR3 extends over 16 amino acids.

The chain has TRBV12-3 or TRBV12-4 and TRBJ1-2; TRBD1 matches at 11 bases. The V and J ends lost 5 bases and 5 bases, in that order; junction bases with no gene match: 7. This CDR3 comprises 15 residues. For the CDR3, the DNA is TGTGCCAGCAGTCCTAGGGGACAGGGGGGGTATGGCTACACCTTC. It translates to CASSPRGQGGYGYTF.

The chain is built from TRBV29-1 and TRBJ2-3, with 8 bases that match TRBD1. Trimming took 7 bases from V and 3 from J; bases not matched to a gene: 9. CDR1 is SQVTM and CDR2 is ANQGSEA in the germline V gene. The CDR3 consists of 14 residues. The CDR3 spells CSARRTGWTDTQYF. CDR3 DNA: TGCAGCGCTAGACGGACAGGGTGGACAGATACGCAGTATTTT.

V usage is TRBV6-2 or TRBV6-3 and J usage is TRBJ1-6; D is perhaps TRBD1 (5 bases). V shed 0 bases and J shed 9 bases, with 12 bases lying between them. Looked up from germline, CDR1 is MNHEY and CDR2 is SVGEGT. This CDR3 is 15 amino acids long. In DNA, the CDR3 is TGTGCCAGCAGTTACTCCTCGGGGCAGAGTTCACCCCTCCACTTT. Its translation is CASSYSSGQSSPLHF.